These 9 T cell receptor beta chains share one sample of origin, sequenced in a study of shared clonotypes between healthy human individuals. Using immunoSEQ multiplex PCR, the repertoire was profiled, and TCRdb retains in-frame clones only, with some absent. This table has roughly 1 million clones, about 74% appearing once. Sequenced material: memory CD4+ T cells sorted from blood. Subset denoted: CD45RA-negative fraction. The source is a man aged 18-30 years in good health.

The chain carries TRBV2 and TRBJ2-1; 7 bases map to TRBD1. Per the germline V gene, CDR1 is SNHLY and CDR2 is FYNNEI. The CDR3 runs to 12 residues. Losses at the gene ends were 7 bases for V and 3 bases for J; bases not matched to a gene: 0. The DNA for the CDR3 is TGTGCCAGCACAGGGGGCTACAATGAGCAGTTCTTC. Encoded protein: CASTGGYNEQFF.

V and J are TRBV7-2 and TRBJ2-7; D uncertain. With 1 base removed from V and 5 bases from J, the gap between germline ends came to 6 bases. The CDR3 runs to 12 residues. Germline loops: CDR1 SGHTA, CDR2 FQGNSA. CDR3 nucleotide sequence: TGTGCCAGCAGCTTAGACGACGACGAGCAGTACTTC. Translation gives CASSLDDDEQYF.

V gene TRBV5-4 combines with J gene TRBJ2-4; 7 bases align to TRBD1. J was trimmed by 0 bases and V by 0 bases; bases with no gene match: 3. Per the germline V gene, CDR1 is SGHNT and CDR2 is YYREEE (reference sequence). CDR3 length: 16 residues. The CDR3 protein is CASSLDTGVAKNIQYF. CDR3 sequence (DNA): TGTGCCAGCAGCTTGGATACAGGGGTAGCCAAAAACATTCAGTACTTC. Variable domain in full (rest from reference TRBV5-4 and TRBJ2-4): ETGVTQSPTHLIKTRGQQVTLRCSSQSGHNTVSWYQQALGQGPQFIFQYYREEENGRGNFPPRFSGLQFPNYSSELNVNALELDDSALYLCASSLDTGVAKNIQYFGAGTRLSVL.

This clone has just one count. The V gene is TRBV5-4, the J gene TRBJ1-2, with no clear D. Looked up from germline, CDR1 is SGHNT and CDR2 is YYREEE (reference sequence). Trimming removed 4 bases at V and 5 bases at J, with 15 bases between. This CDR3 comprises 14 residues. The CDR3 spells CASSRPAAPYGYTF. CDR3 coding DNA: TGTGCCAGCAGCCGGCCCGCAGCTCCTTATGGCTACACCTTC.

The J gene is TRBJ2-3, the V gene TRBV18; D call uncertain. Germline-derived CDR1 and CDR2 are KGHSH and LQKENI. V lost 2 bases and J 0 bases, leaving 9 bases between the germline ends. CDR3 length equals 15 residues. In nucleotides, the CDR3 is TGTGCCAGCTCACCAAACGGGCCGAGCACAGATACGCAGTATTTT. Its translation: CASSPNGPSTDTQYF.

Details on this clone: At one end the junction does not follow the germline gene, possibly because of a read error. V gene TRBV7-7 combines with J gene TRBJ2-5; tentative D call: TRBD2 (6 bases). CDR3 length: 15 amino acids. From germline, CDR1 is SSHAT and CDR2 FNYEAQ (reference sequence). CDR3 protein: CASSLGGTPQETQYF. In DNA form, the CDR3 reads TGTGCTAGCAGCTTAGGCGGGACTCCCCAAGAGACCCAGTACTTC.

This chain links TRBV5-4 with TRBJ2-5, with 7 bases lining up with TRBD2. Germline CDR1 SGHNT, CDR2 YYREEE (reference sequence). The J segment lost 5 bases and the V segment lost 0 bases, leaving 7 bases of the junction unmatched. The CDR3 spans 15 residues. CDR3 sequence: CASSLDLGGGETQYF. The CDR3 nucleotides read TGTGCCAGCAGCTTGGATTTGGGGGGAGGGGAGACCCAGTACTTC.

The chain links TRBV5-8 to TRBJ2-5, with TRBD2 matching 11 bases. The germline CDR1 and CDR2 sequences are SGHTS and YDEGEE. CDR3 length equals 16 residues. The junction had 7 bases not matched to a gene; V was cut back by 5 bases and J by 1 base. DNA of the CDR3: TGTGCCAGCAGGACATATGGGACTAGCGGCCAAGAGACCCAGTACTTC. Residues: CASRTYGTSGQETQYF.

The gene calls are TRBV11-1 and TRBJ1-3; D gene ambiguous. The length of the CDR3 is 15 residues. Germline CDR1 reads SGHAT; CDR2 reads FQDESV (reference sequence). The ends were cut back, 2 bases at V and 2 bases at J, with 10 bases in the middle. The CDR3 sequence: CASSLLRTAGNTIYF. DNA of the CDR3: TGTGCCAGCAGCTTACTCCGGACGGCTGGAAACACCATATATTTT. Supplemented by reference TRBV11-1 and TRBJ1-3, the full variable domain reads EAEVAQSPRYKITEKSQAVAFWCDPISGHATLYWYRQILGQGPELLVQFQDESVVDDSQLPKDRFSAERLKGVDSTLKIQPAELGDSAMYLCASSLLRTAGNTIYFGEGSWLTVV.